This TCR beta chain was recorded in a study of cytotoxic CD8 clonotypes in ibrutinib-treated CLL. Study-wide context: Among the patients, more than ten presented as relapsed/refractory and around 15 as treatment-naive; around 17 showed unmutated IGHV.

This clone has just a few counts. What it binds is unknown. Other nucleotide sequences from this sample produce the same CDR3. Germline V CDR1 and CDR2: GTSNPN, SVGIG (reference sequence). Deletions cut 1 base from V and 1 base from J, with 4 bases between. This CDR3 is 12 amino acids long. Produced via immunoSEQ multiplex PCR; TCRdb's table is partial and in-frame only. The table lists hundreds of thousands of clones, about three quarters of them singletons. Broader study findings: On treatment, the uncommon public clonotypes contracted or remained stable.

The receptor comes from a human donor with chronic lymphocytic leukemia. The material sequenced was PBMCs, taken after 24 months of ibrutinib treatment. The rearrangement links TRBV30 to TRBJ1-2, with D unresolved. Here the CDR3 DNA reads TGTGCCTGGAGTGGCAGTAACTATGGCTACACCTTC. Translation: CAWSGSNYGYTF.